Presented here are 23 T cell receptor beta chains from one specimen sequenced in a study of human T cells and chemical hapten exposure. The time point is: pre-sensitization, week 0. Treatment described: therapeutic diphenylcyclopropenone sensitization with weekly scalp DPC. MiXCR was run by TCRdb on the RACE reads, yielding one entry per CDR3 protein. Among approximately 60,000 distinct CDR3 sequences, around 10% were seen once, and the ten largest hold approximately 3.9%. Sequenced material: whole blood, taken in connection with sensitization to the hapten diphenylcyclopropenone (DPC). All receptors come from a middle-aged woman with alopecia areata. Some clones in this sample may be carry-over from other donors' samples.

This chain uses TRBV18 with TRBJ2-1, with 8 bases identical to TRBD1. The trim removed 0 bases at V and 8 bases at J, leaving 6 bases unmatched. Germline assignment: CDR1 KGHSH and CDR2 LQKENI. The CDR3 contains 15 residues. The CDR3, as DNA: TGTGCCAGCTCACCACCAAGGACAGGGAGCGATGAGCAGTTCTTC. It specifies CASSPPRTGSDEQFF.

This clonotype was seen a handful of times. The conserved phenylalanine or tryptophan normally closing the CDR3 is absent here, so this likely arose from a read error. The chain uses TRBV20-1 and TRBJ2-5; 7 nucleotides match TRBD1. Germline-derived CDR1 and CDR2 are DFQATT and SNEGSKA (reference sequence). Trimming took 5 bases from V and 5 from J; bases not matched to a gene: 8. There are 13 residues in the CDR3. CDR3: CSALPQGVETQYL. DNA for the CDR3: TGCAGTGCTCTGCCCCAGGGGGTGGAGACCCAGTACTTG.

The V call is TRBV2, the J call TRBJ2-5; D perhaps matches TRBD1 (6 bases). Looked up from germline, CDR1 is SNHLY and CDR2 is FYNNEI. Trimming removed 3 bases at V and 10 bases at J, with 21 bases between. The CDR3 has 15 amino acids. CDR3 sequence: CASSEQGPVPTDQYF. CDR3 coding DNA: TGTGCCAGCAGTGAGCAGGGGCCCGTCCCAACGGACCAGTACTTC.

CDR3 protein: CASSPGQGSYNEQFF. CDR3 coding DNA: TGTGCCAGCAGCCCCGGACAGGGGTCCTACAATGAGCAGTTCTTC. V usage is TRBV11-2 and J usage is TRBJ2-1; TRBD1 matches 9 bases. The CDR3 runs 15 residues. V lost 5 bases to trimming and J lost 1 base; unmatched junction nucleotides: 3. Germline V CDR1 and CDR2: SGHAT, FQNNGV.

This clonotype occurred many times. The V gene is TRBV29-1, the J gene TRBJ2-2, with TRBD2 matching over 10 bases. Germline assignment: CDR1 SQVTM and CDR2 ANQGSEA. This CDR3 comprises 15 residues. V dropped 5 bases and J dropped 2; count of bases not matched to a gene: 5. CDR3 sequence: CSVISGRSNTGELFF. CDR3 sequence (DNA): TGCAGCGTTATTAGCGGGAGGAGTAACACCGGGGAGCTGTTTTTT.

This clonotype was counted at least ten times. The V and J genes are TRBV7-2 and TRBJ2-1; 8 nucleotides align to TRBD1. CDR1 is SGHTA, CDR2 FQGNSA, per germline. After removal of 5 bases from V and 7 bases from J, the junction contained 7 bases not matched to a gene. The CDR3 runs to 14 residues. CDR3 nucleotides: TGTGCCAGCAGCAGAGACCGGGACAGGAATGAGCAGTTCTTC. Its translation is CASSRDRDRNEQFF.

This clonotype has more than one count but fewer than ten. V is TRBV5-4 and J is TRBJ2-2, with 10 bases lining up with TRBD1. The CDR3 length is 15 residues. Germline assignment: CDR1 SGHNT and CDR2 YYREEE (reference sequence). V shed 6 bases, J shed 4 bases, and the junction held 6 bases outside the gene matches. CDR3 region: CASTPGQGVTGELFF. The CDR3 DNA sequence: TGTGCCAGCACCCCCGGACAGGGGGTCACCGGGGAGCTGTTTTTT.

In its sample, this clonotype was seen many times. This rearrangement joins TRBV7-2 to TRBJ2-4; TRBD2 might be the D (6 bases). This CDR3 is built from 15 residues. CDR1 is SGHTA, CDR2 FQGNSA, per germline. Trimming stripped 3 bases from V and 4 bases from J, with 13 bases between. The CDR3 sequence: CASSLITGGKNIQYF. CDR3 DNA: TGTGCCAGCAGCTTGATCACTGGAGGGAAAAACATTCAGTACTTC.

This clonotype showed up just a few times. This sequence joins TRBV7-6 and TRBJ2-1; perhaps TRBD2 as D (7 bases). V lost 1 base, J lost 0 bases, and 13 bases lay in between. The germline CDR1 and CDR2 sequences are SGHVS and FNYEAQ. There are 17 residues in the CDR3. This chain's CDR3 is CASSLEPAGASYNEQFF. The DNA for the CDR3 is TGTGCCAGCAGCTTAGAGCCGGCGGGGGCCTCCTACAATGAGCAGTTCTTC.

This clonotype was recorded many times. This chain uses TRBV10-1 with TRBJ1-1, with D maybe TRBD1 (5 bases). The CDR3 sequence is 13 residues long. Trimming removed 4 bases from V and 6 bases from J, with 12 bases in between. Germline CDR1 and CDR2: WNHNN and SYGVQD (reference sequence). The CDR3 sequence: CASSAGQGAEAFF. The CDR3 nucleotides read TGCGCCAGCAGTGCGGGGCAGGGTGCTGAAGCTTTCTTT.

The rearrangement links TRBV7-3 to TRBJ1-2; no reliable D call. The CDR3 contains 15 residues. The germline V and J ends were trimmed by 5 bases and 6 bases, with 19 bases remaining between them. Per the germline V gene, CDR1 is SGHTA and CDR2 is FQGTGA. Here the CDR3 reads CASSNTLRAGDGYTF. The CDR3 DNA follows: TGTGCCAGCAGCAATACGCTCCGGGCTGGGGATGGCTACACCTTC.

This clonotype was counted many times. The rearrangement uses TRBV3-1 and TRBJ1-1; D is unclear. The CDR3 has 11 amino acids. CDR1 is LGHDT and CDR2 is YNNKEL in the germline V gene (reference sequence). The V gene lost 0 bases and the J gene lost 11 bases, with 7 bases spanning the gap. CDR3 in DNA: TGTGCCAGCAGCCAAGAACGGGCCGCTTTCTTT. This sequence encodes CASSQERAAFF.

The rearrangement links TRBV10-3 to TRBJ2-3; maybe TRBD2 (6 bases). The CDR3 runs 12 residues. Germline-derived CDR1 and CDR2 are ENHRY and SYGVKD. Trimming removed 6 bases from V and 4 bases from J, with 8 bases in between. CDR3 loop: CAIRAGPDTQYF. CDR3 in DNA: TGTGCCATCAGAGCGGGTCCAGATACGCAGTATTTT.

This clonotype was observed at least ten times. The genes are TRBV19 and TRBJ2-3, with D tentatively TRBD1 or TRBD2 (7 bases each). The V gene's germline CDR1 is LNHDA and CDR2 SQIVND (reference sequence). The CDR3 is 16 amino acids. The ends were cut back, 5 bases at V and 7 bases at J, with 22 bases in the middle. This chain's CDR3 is CASSPQGGRTGHTQYF. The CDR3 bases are TGTGCCAGTAGTCCCCAGGGAGGGAGGACAGGTCATACGCAGTATTTT.

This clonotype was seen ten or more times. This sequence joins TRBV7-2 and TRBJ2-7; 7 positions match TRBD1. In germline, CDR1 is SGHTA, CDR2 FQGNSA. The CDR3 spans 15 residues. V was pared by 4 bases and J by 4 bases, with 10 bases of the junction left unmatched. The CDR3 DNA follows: TGTGCCAGCAGCTCACCTCGGACAGGAAGGTACGAGCAGTACTTC. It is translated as CASSSPRTGRYEQYF. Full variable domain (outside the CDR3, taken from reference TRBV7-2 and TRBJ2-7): GAGVSQSPSNKVTEKGKDVELRCDPISGHTALYWYRQSLGQGLEFLIYFQGNSAPDKSGLPSDRFSAERTGGSVSTLTIQRTQQEDSAVYLCASSSPRTGRYEQYFGPGTRLTVT.

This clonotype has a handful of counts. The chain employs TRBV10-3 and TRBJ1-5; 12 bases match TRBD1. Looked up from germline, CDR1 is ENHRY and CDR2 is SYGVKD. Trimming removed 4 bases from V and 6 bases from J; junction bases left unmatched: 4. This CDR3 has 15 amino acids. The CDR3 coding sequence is TGTGCCATCAGTGGGGGACAGGGGGCTGGTCAGCCCCAGCATTTT. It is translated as CAISGGQGAGQPQHF.

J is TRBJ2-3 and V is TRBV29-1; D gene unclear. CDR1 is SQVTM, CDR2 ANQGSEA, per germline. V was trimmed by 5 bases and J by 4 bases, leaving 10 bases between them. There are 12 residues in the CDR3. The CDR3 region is CSVQSAPDTQYF. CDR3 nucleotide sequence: TGCAGCGTTCAATCGGCCCCAGATACGCAGTATTTT.

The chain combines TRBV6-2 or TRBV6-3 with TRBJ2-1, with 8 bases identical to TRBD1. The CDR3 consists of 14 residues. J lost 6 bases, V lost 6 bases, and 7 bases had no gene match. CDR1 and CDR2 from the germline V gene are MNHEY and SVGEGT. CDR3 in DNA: TGTGCCAGCAGGACGGACAGGGAAATCAATGAGCAGTTCTTC. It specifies CASRTDREINEQFF.

The CDR3 DNA follows: TGTGCCAGCAGCTCCCTAGCGGGAGTGCGCAATGAGCAGTTCTTC. It translates to CASSSLAGVRNEQFF. The V and J genes are TRBV7-2 and TRBJ2-1; 10 bases fit TRBD2. J gave up 6 bases and V 4 bases, and 6 bases lay outside the gene matches. The CDR3 consists of 15 residues. The germline gives CDR1 SGHTA, CDR2 FQGNSA.

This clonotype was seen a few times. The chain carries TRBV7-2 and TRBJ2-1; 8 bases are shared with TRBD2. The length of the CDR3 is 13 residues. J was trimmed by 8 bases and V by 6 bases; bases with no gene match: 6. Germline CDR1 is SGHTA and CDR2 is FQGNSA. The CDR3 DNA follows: TGTGCCAGCAGTCACTGGCGGGAGGATGAGCAGTTCTTC. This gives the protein CASSHWREDEQFF. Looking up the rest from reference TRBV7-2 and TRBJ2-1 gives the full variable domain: GAGVSQSPSNKVTEKGKDVELRCDPISGHTALYWYRQSLGQGLEFLIYFQGNSAPDKSGLPSDRFSAERTGGSVSTLTIQRTQQEDSAVYLCASSHWREDEQFFGPGTRLTVL.

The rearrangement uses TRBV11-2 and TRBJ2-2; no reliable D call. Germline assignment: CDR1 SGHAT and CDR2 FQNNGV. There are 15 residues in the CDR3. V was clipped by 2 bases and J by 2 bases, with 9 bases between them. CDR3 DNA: TGTGCCAGCAGCTTAATAGGCGGAAACACCGGGGAGCTGTTTTTT. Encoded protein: CASSLIGGNTGELFF.

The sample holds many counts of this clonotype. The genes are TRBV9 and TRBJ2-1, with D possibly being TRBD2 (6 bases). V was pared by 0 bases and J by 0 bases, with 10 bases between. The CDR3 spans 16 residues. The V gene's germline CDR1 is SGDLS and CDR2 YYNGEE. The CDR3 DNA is TGTGCCAGCAGCGTAGCCGGGGGAAGCTCCTACAATGAGCAGTTCTTC. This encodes CASSVAGGSSYNEQFF.

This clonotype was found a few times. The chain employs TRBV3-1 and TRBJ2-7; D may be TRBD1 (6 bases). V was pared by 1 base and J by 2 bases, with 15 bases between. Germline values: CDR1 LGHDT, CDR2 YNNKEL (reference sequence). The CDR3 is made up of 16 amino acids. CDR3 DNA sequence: TGTGCCAGCAGCCAAGGCCAAAACAGGGAAACCTACGAGCAGTACTTC. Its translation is CASSQGQNRETYEQYF.